The next 20 T cell receptor beta chains were all read from a single sample in a study of regulatory T cells in long-lasting Graves disease. CDR3-region Arm-PCR and iRepertoire HTBI primers produced the TCR beta libraries. TCRdb passed the multiplex PCR reads through MiXCR, listing each CDR3 protein once. The data show approximately 400,000 distinct CDR3 sequences, 15% seen once. Sample time point: newly diagnosed GD, antithyroid drugs for less than 3 months. With RNA extracted from PBMCs as input, the TCR library was made. The data also belong to a second study, concerning T cells in Graves' hyperthyroidism and ophthalmopathy.

Material: peripheral blood mononuclear cells (PBMCs), obtained at new diagnosis, from a patient treated with antithyroid drugs. The receptors originated from a woman aged 40 to 49 with Graves disease.

This clonotype was observed at least ten times. The chain uses TRBV11-2 and TRBJ2-5; 12 nucleotides line up with TRBD2. J gave up 3 bases and V 5 bases, and 13 bases lay outside the gene matches. This CDR3 is 18 amino acids long. CDR1 is SGHAT, CDR2 FQNNGV, per germline. DNA for the CDR3: TGTGCCAGCAGCCCGCGCCGCTCGGCTAGCGGGAGGGAAGAGACCCAGTACTTC. It specifies CASSPRRSASGREETQYF.

This clonotype was found a few times. This chain links TRBV18 with TRBJ1-5; D may be TRBD1 (5 bases). V was clipped by 6 bases and J by 11 bases, with 14 bases between them. Germline V CDR1 and CDR2: KGHSH, LQKENI. The CDR3 runs 12 residues. The CDR3 is CASSPRGGAQHF. The CDR3 coding sequence is TGTGCCAGCTCTCCTCGGGGGGGAGCCCAGCATTTT.

This clonotype was found many times. The chain employs TRBV2 and TRBJ2-1, with D maybe TRBD1 (6 bases). The CDR3 is made up of 13 amino acids. The germline CDR1 and CDR2 sequences are SNHLY and FYNNEI. The V gene lost 7 bases and the J gene lost 15 bases, with 22 bases spanning the gap. The CDR3 DNA reads as TGTGCCAGCAAGTATGAGCAAGGGGCCAGGGGGTTCTTC. This translates into CASKYEQGARGFF.

V is TRBV2 and J is TRBJ2-1, with 10 bases fitting TRBD2. V trimming: 6 bases; J trimming: 6 bases; junction bases outside the gene matches: 17. The CDR3 is made up of 18 amino acids. Germline-derived CDR1 and CDR2 are SNHLY and FYNNEI. The DNA of the CDR3 is TGTGCCAGCAGGGGCTGGGGCAGGCGGGCTAGCGGGAGCAATGAGCAGTTCTTC. It yields the protein CASRGWGRRASGSNEQFF.

The table lists this clonotype with many counts. The J gene is TRBJ2-7, the V gene TRBV12-3 or TRBV12-4; maybe TRBD1 (5 bases). Trimming stripped 2 bases from V and 2 bases from J, with 13 bases between. This CDR3 spans 15 amino acids. CDR3 nucleotide sequence: TGTGCCAGCAGTTTATCGGGCAGGGTACCCTACGAGCAGTACTTC. Translating it yields CASSLSGRVPYEQYF.

This clonotype was recorded at least ten times. V is TRBV2 and J is TRBJ2-3; tentative D call: TRBD1 (5 bases). Germline V gives CDR1 SNHLY, CDR2 FYNNEI. This CDR3 is 14 amino acids long. V shed 1 base and J shed 0 bases, with 5 bases lying between them. DNA of the CDR3: TGTGCCAGCAGTGAAGAGGGGAGCACAGATACGCAGTATTTT. It yields the protein CASSEEGSTDTQYF.

The CDR3 spells CASSIKGAWNTGELFF. The CDR3 DNA reads as TGTGCCAGTAGTATTAAGGGCGCCTGGAACACCGGGGAGCTGTTTTTT. The gene calls are TRBV19 and TRBJ2-2, with D unclear. The CDR3 is 16 amino acids. Germline-derived CDR1 and CDR2 are LNHDA and SQIVND (reference sequence). The V end lost 3 bases, the J end lost 1 base, and 12 bases lay between the germline ends.

This clonotype appeared many times. V usage is TRBV19 and J usage is TRBJ2-7; D is perhaps TRBD2 (5 bases). The CDR3 is 17 residues long. Trimming left V 1 base short and J 3 bases short, with 19 bases between. CDR1 is LNHDA and CDR2 is SQIVND in the germline V gene (reference sequence). The CDR3 nucleotides are TGTGCCAGTAGTATAGCTGCCGGGGATCTCCTTAACTACGAGCAGTACTTC. This encodes CASSIAAGDLLNYEQYF.

The CDR3 DNA is TGTGCCTGGACTCGACCGGGCCTATCCTACGAGCAGTACTTC. This encodes CAWTRPGLSYEQYF. This chain connects TRBV30 to TRBJ2-7; no definite D call. Germline loops: CDR1 GTSNPN, CDR2 SVGIG (reference sequence). Trimming took 4 bases from V and 1 from J, leaving 14 bases between them. The CDR3 runs to 14 residues.

This clonotype was seen a few times. The chain links TRBV12-3 or TRBV12-4 to TRBJ2-1; 12 bases are a match to TRBD2. This CDR3 is built from 15 residues. Losses at the gene ends were 2 bases for V and 7 bases for J; bases not matched to a gene: 3. The CDR3 reads CASSLMTSGSNEQFF. The CDR3 DNA is TGTGCCAGCAGTTTAATGACTAGCGGGAGTAATGAGCAGTTCTTC.

The sample holds many counts of this clonotype. This chain joins TRBV19 and TRBJ2-5; D unresolved. Trimming left V 5 bases short and J 3 bases short, with 16 bases between. CDR1 is LNHDA and CDR2 is SQIVND in the germline V gene (reference sequence). This CDR3 has 15 residues. The DNA of the CDR3 is TGTGCCAGTAGTGCCAGTATCAGGCGCGAAGAGACCCAGTACTTC. This encodes CASSASIRREETQYF.

In this sample, this clonotype turned up a few times. J is TRBJ2-5 and V is TRBV11-2; D is uncertain. CDR1 and CDR2 from the germline V gene are SGHAT and FQNNGV. Trimming pared 5 bases from V and 5 bases from J, leaving 12 bases between. The CDR3 covers 13 residues. CDR3 in DNA: TGTGCCAGCAGCCACGGATGGGTGGAGACCCAGTACTTC. It codes for CASSHGWVETQYF.

This clonotype has just a few counts. The chain has TRBV20-1 and TRBJ1-5; weak D call: TRBD1 (5 bases). V was trimmed by 6 bases and J by 2 bases, leaving 17 bases between them. The CDR3 covers 15 residues. Germline CDR1 reads DFQATT; CDR2 reads SNEGSKA (reference sequence). CDR3: CSARGESMGNQPQHF. The CDR3 DNA follows: TGCAGTGCCCGAGGGGAGAGTATGGGCAATCAGCCCCAGCATTTT.

V is TRBV20-1 and J is TRBJ1-3, with 10 bases aligning to TRBD1. V lost 2 bases, J lost 2 bases, and 15 bases stayed unmatched. There are 19 residues in the CDR3. CDR1 is DFQATT, CDR2 SNEGSKA, per germline (reference sequence). This chain's CDR3 is CSARPDPGQGKAAGNTIYF. The DNA for the CDR3 is TGCAGTGCTAGACCAGATCCGGGACAGGGGAAAGCTGCTGGAAACACCATATATTTT.

This clonotype was found many times. This rearrangement joins TRBV30 to TRBJ2-1, with D perhaps matching TRBD1 or TRBD2 (7 bases each). The CDR3 sequence is 14 residues long. Germline CDR1 and CDR2: GTSNPN and SVGIG (reference sequence). Deletions cut 3 bases from V and 3 bases from J, with 12 bases between. CDR3 nucleotides: TGTGCCTGGAGCCCAGGGGGGGACTACAATGAGCAGTTCTTC. The encoded protein is CAWSPGGDYNEQFF.

This clonotype was seen a few times. This could be a read error, since a much larger clone is one nucleotide away. The V call is TRBV3-1, the J call TRBJ1-2; D is unclear. The CDR3 contains 15 residues. CDR1 is LGHDT, CDR2 YNNKEL, per germline (reference sequence). The germline V and J ends were trimmed by 1 base and 1 base, with 10 bases remaining between them. CDR3 sequence: CASSQGQVLNYGYTF. CDR3 DNA sequence: TGTGCCAGCAGCCAAGGTCAAGTACTTAACTATGGCTACACCTTC. Based on the CDR3 plus reference TRBV3-1 and TRBJ1-2, the full variable domain is DTAVSQTPKYLVTQMGNDKSIKCEQNLGHDTMYWYKQDSKKFLKIMFSYNNKELIINETVPNRFSPKSPDKAHLNLHINSLELGDSAVYFCASSQGQVLNYGYTFGSGTRLTVV.

The table lists this clonotype with many counts. The gene calls are TRBV7-9 and TRBJ2-3; weak D call: TRBD2 (6 bases). Germline V lookup: CDR1 SEHNR, CDR2 FQNEAQ (reference sequence). The germline V and J ends were trimmed by 1 base and 2 bases, with 13 bases remaining between them. This CDR3 spans 16 amino acids. CDR3 in amino acids: CASSLVAGRDTDTQYF. The CDR3 coding sequence is TGTGCCAGCAGCTTAGTCGCCGGGAGAGACACAGATACGCAGTATTTT.

This sequence joins TRBV28 and TRBJ1-1; D uncertain. V lost 2 bases, J lost 1 base, and 8 bases lay in between. The CDR3 loop spans 14 amino acids. The germline V gene encodes CDR1 MDHEN and CDR2 SYDVKM. The CDR3 sequence: CASSLVLRNTEAFF. Written as DNA, the CDR3 is TGTGCCAGCAGTTTAGTCCTTAGGAACACTGAAGCTTTCTTT.

The rearrangement joins TRBV25-1 to TRBJ1-1; the D is unclear. V lost 1 base and J 4 bases, leaving 16 bases between the germline ends. The germline CDR1 and CDR2 sequences are MGHDK and SYGVNS. The CDR3 loop spans 16 amino acids. The CDR3 sequence is CASSESGPTASTEAFF. In DNA, the CDR3 is TGTGCCAGCAGTGAATCGGGCCCGACGGCCTCCACTGAAGCTTTCTTT.

This clonotype was counted at least ten times. The junction shows a germline mismatch at one end, possibly a read error. The chain carries TRBV19 and TRBJ2-7; D might be TRBD1 (6 bases). From germline, CDR1 is LNHDA and CDR2 SQIVND (reference sequence). The CDR3 runs to 13 residues. The CDR3, as DNA: TGTGCCAGCAGTATAGGGGGTTCCTACGAGCAGTACTTC. This encodes CASSIGGSYEQYF.